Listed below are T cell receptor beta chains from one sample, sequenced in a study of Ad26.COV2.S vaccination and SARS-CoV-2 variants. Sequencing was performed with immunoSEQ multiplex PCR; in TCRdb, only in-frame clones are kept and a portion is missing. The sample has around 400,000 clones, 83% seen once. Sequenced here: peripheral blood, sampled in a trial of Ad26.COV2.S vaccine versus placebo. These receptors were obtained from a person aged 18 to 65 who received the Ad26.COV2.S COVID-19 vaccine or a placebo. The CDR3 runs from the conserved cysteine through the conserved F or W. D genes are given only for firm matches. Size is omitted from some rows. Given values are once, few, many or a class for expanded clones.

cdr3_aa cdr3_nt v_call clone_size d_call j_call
CASSLDGHNDAKLFF TGCGCCAGCAGCTTGGACGGACATAATGATGCAAAACTGTTTTTT TRBV5-1 NA NA TRBJ1-4
CASSVATMGLAGRNEQFF TGTGCCAGCAGCGTAGCTACAATGGGACTAGCGGGTCGCAATGAGCAGTTCTTC TRBV9 NA TRBD2 TRBJ2-1
CASSLEKAGGYTF TGCGCCAGCAGCTTGGAAAAGGCTGGGGGCTACACCTTC TRBV5-1 NA NA TRBJ1-2
CASSFLGAQETQYF TGTGCCAGCAGTTTTTTGGGGGCCCAAGAGACCCAGTACTTC TRBV27 NA NA TRBJ2-5
CASSLGDRGQAEAFF TGTGCCAGCAGCTTAGGGGACAGGGGCCAAGCTGAAGCTTTCTTT TRBV11-1 NA TRBD1 TRBJ1-1
CSARVGKWAFF TGCAGTGCTAGAGTGGGGAAGTGGGCTTTCTTT TRBV20-1 NA NA TRBJ1-1
CAIPRARRSCEQYF TGTGCCATCCCCCGGGCGAGGAGGAGTTGCGAGCAGTACTTC TRBV27 NA NA TRBJ2-7
CASSFGLTAKNIQYF TGTGCCAGCAGCTTTGGATTGACAGCCAAAAACATTCAGTACTTC TRBV7-9 NA NA TRBJ2-4
CASSVRLVREYNEQFF TGTGCCAGCAGCGTCAGACTAGTCCGGGAGTACAATGAGCAGTTCTTC TRBV9 few NA TRBJ2-1
CATSRDRANTEAFF TGTGCCACCAGCAGAGACAGGGCGAACACTGAAGCTTTCTTT TRBV15 NA NA TRBJ1-1
CASSGEGATNEKLFF TGTGCCAGCAGCGGAGAGGGCGCAACTAATGAAAAACTGTTTTTT TRBV9 NA NA TRBJ1-4
CASTLAGFYEQYF TGTGCCAGCACCCTAGCGGGTTTCTACGAGCAGTACTTC TRBV12-3/TRBV12-4 NA TRBD2 TRBJ2-7
CASSIGEGYEQYF TGTGCCAGCAGTATAGGGGAGGGCTACGAGCAGTACTTC TRBV6-5 NA TRBD2 TRBJ2-7
CASNSWEGIKGLGF TGTGCCAGCAACTCCTGGGAGGGAATAAAGGGATTGGGGTTC TRBV7-2 NA NA TRBJ1-2
CASSQIGAQVRDGYTF TGCGCCAGCAGCCAGATAGGGGCCCAGGTTCGGGATGGCTACACCTTC TRBV4-1 NA NA TRBJ1-2
CASSAGTGRPGANVLTF TGTGCCAGCAGTGCCGGGACCGGCAGACCTGGGGCCAACGTCCTGACTTTC TRBV2 NA NA TRBJ2-6
CASSVGASSYNSPLHF TGTGCCAGCAGCGTCGGAGCGAGCTCCTATAATTCACCCCTCCACTTT TRBV9 NA NA TRBJ1-6
CASRGQNSGNTIYF TGCGCCAGCAGGGGCCAGAACTCTGGAAACACCATATATTTT TRBV5-1 few NA TRBJ1-3
CASSSNRGHPRREQFF TGTGCCAGCAGCTCCAACAGGGGTCACCCTAGGAGAGAGCAGTTCTTC TRBV11-2 NA TRBD1 TRBJ2-1
CASSRDSIYNEQFF TGTGCCAGTAGCCGGGACAGTATATACAATGAGCAGTTCTTC TRBV19 NA TRBD1 TRBJ2-1
CASSSLRREGRGEQFF TGTGCCAGCAGCTCCCTCCGGCGGGAGGGTCGCGGTGAGCAGTTCTTC TRBV11-2 once TRBD2 TRBJ2-1
CASSRQGGHYEQYF TGTGCCAGTAGTAGGCAGGGAGGACACTACGAGCAGTACTTC TRBV19 few NA TRBJ2-7
CASSETGGFNSPLHF TGTGCCAGCAGCGAGACAGGGGGCTTCAATTCACCCCTCCACTTT TRBV7-3 NA TRBD1 TRBJ1-6
CASSPGPNQPQHF TGTGCCAGCAGCCCGGGCCCAAATCAGCCCCAGCATTTT TRBV6-4 NA NA TRBJ1-5
CASSLARAAEAFF TGTGCCAGCAGCTTAGCAAGGGCGGCTGAAGCTTTCTTT TRBV7-2 NA NA TRBJ1-1
CASTEVRTGELFF TGTGCCAGCACCGAGGTACGCACCGGGGAGCTGTTTTTT TRBV4-2 few NA TRBJ2-2
CASSAFRNTEAFF TGTGCCAGCAGCGCCTTTCGGAACACTGAAGCTTTCTTT TRBV9 NA NA TRBJ1-1
CASSLVLALNIQYF TGTGCCAGCAGCTTAGTACTAGCGCTAAACATTCAGTACTTC TRBV11-2 NA TRBD2 TRBJ2-4
CASSLEQGFDEQYF TGTGCCAGCAGCTTAGAACAGGGCTTCGACGAGCAGTACTTC TRBV11-3 once NA TRBJ2-7
CASSERRFYEQYF TGTGCCAGCAGTGAACGGCGGTTTTACGAGCAGTACTTC TRBV6-1 NA NA TRBJ2-7
CASSRQGLGRDTQYF TGTGCCAGTAGTCGACAGGGGCTGGGAAGAGATACGCAGTATTTT TRBV19 once TRBD1 TRBJ2-3
CASSPPGHGYNEQFF TGTGCCAGCTCACCACCGGGACACGGGTACAATGAGCAGTTCTTC TRBV18 once NA TRBJ2-1
CASSIHHIWNPLWNYGYTF TGTGCCAGTAGTATACACCATATCTGGAATCCCCTTTGGAATTATGGCTACACCTTC TRBV19 NA NA TRBJ1-2
CASSPSLGSYNEQFF TGTGCCAGCAGTCCCAGTCTTGGCTCCTACAATGAGCAGTTCTTC TRBV6-2/TRBV6-3 NA NA TRBJ2-1
CASSIGRAAEAFF TGTGCCAGTAGTATCGGCAGGGCCGCTGAAGCTTTCTTT TRBV19 once NA TRBJ1-1
CSVVGGEDGYTF TGCAGCGTTGTGGGCGGGGAGGATGGCTACACCTTC TRBV29-1 NA NA TRBJ1-2
CASSYNSPLHF TGTGCCAGCAGTTATAATTCACCCCTCCACTTT TRBV7-2 NA NA TRBJ1-6
CASSPGTSYGEQFF TGCGCCAGCAGTCCCGGGACTAGTTACGGTGAGCAGTTCTTC TRBV10-1 NA TRBD2 TRBJ2-1
CASSWMTGGLNEQFF TGTGCCAGCAGCTGGATGACGGGGGGGCTCAATGAGCAGTTCTTC TRBV7-2 NA TRBD2 TRBJ2-1
CASSLIGVTDTQYF TGCGCCAGCAGCTTGATCGGGGTAACAGATACGCAGTATTTT TRBV5-1 NA NA TRBJ2-3
CSVEKIRTSGTSGYNEQFF TGCAGCGTTGAAAAAATCCGGACGTCCGGGACTAGCGGATACAATGAGCAGTTCTTC TRBV29-1 NA TRBD2 TRBJ2-1
CASSSYPAGLGYTF TGTGCCAGCAGTTCCTACCCTGCCGGCTTAGGCTACACCTTC TRBV6-2/TRBV6-3 NA NA TRBJ1-2
CATRIGTSGNNEQFF TGTGCCACCAGGATTGGGACTAGCGGGAACAATGAGCAGTTCTTC TRBV24-1 NA TRBD2 TRBJ2-1
CASSRELLNQETQYF TGTGCCAGCAGCAGGGAACTACTCAACCAAGAGACCCAGTACTTC TRBV9 few NA TRBJ2-5
CASSRGRSQPQHF TGTGCCAGCAGCAGGGGGAGAAGCCAGCCCCAGCATTTT TRBV6-5 NA TRBD1 TRBJ1-5